This TCR beta chain was retrieved from a study of blood T cells in healthy people across ages. From germline, CDR1 is LGHDT and CDR2 YNNKEL (reference sequence). V dropped 1 base and J dropped 9; count of bases not matched to a gene: 7. CDR3 size: 15 residues. The use of a sample-barcoded 5' primer and a J-beta primer mix characterized a second PCR of roughly 7 to 12 cycles. MiXCR was run by TCRdb on the 5' RACE reads, yielding one entry per CDR3 protein. The data contain about 1,500,000 distinct CDR3 sequences, roughly 28% of them singletons. The sequenced sample was blood. This sequence joins TRBV3-1 and TRBJ2-1, with TRBD2 identical over 9 bases. The receptor's source is a woman aged 25 to 45 in good health. CDR3 nucleotide sequence: TGTGCCAGCAGCCAAGTAATAGCGGGGGATAGTGAGCAGTTCTTC. Translated, it gives CASSQVIAGDSEQFF.